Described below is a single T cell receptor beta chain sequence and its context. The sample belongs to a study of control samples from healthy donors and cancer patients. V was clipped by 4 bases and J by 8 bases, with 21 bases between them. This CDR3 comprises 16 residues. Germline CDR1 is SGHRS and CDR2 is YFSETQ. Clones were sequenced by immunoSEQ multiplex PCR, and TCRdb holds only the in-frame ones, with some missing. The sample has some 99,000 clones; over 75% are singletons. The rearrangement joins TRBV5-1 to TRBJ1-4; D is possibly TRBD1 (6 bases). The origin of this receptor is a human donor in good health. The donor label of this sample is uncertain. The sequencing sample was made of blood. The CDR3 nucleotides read TGCGCCAGCAGCGACCCTCAACAGGGAATGGGGGAAAAACTGTTTTTT. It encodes CASSDPQQGMGEKLFF.